This is a list of T cell receptor beta chains from one sample in a study of T cells after yellow fever vaccination. TCRdb redid the calling of the 5' RACE reads with MiXCR, one entry per CDR3 protein. The data contain under 550,000 distinct CDR3 sequences, 21% of them singletons. The specimen comprised PBMCs, sampled approximately 22 days after the first yellow fever vaccination. The receptors shown here come from a man aged 18 to 30 who received the YFV17D yellow fever vaccine. CDR3s include the opening cysteine and the closing phenylalanine or tryptophan. A D gene is named only where the DNA matches it firmly. Part of the rows lack a size; the others show once, few, many or a class for expanded clones.

D gene	J gene	clone size	V gene	CDR3 protein	CDR3 DNA
-	TRBJ1-1	-	TRBV7-2	CASSSLGADNTEAFF	TGTGCCAGCAGTTCCCTGGGGGCGGATAACACTGAAGCTTTCTTT
-	TRBJ2-3	few	TRBV29-1	CSVAVASTDTQYF	TGCAGCGTTGCCGTGGCCAGCACAGATACGCAGTATTTT
TRBD2	TRBJ2-1	-	TRBV4-1	CASSQLGLPSYNEQFF	TGCGCCAGCAGCCAGCTGGGACTACCCTCCTACAATGAGCAGTTCTTC
-	TRBJ2-5	few	TRBV4-1	CASSQEWTAQIKTQYF	TGCGCCAGCAGCCAAGAATGGACCGCCCAGATTAAGACCCAGTACTTC
-	TRBJ2-5	few	TRBV7-2	CASSSPFETQYF	TGTGCCAGCAGCTCCCCCTTTGAGACCCAGTACTTC
-	TRBJ1-6	-	TRBV7-8	CASSITGNYNSPLHF	TGTGCCAGCAGCATAACCGGGAACTATAATTCACCCCTCCACTTT
-	TRBJ2-1	-	TRBV4-1	CASSQPYRGRGYNEQFF	TGCGCCAGCAGCCAACCATACCGGGGCCGGGGCTACAATGAGCAGTTCTTC
-	TRBJ1-6	few	TRBV11-2	CASSLHPGSNSPLHF	TGTGCCAGCAGCTTACATCCGGGTAGCAATTCACCCCTCCACTTT
-	TRBJ1-5	few	TRBV20-1	CSATLGRNQPQHF	TGCAGTGCTACCCTGGGGCGCAATCAGCCCCAGCATTTT
-	TRBJ2-5	-	TRBV12-5	CASGLTGIETQYF	TGTGCTAGTGGTTTGACGGGGATTGAGACCCAGTACTTC
-	TRBJ1-6	few	TRBV7-2	CASSEYAGSPLHF	TGTGCCAGCAGCGAATATGCGGGCTCACCCCTCCACTTT
-	TRBJ2-7	-	TRBV7-2	CASRTTGSSDEQYF	TGTGCCAGCCGCACCACCGGGTCGTCGGATGAGCAGTACTTC
-	TRBJ1-1	-	TRBV11-1	CASSPDPSSAFF	TGTGCCAGCAGCCCTGACCCCTCCTCCGCTTTCTTT
TRBD1	TRBJ1-1	few	TRBV4-2	CASSTQGDTEAFF	TGTGCCAGCAGTACCCAGGGGGACACTGAAGCTTTCTTT
-	TRBJ1-6	few	TRBV3-1	CASSADSVKGSPLHF	TGTGCCAGCAGCGCGGACAGCGTGAAGGGATCACCCCTCCACTTT
TRBD2	TRBJ2-5	-	TRBV15	CATKSGGQTQYF	TGTGCCACCAAAAGCGGGGGACAGACCCAGTACTTC
-	TRBJ2-7	-	TRBV6-4	CASSSFRGNEQYF	TGTGCCAGCAGTAGTTTCCGGGGGAACGAGCAGTACTTC
-	TRBJ1-1	many	TRBV27	CASSITGLMNTEAFF	TGTGCCAGCAGTATAACAGGGCTCATGAACACTGAAGCTTTCTTT
-	TRBJ2-3	-	TRBV5-1	CASSFRGRSTDTQYF	TGCGCCAGCAGCTTTCGGGGGAGAAGCACAGATACGCAGTATTTT
-	TRBJ2-1	few	TRBV21-1	CASSRGDGDNEQFF	TGTGCCAGCAGCCGCGGGGACGGGGACAATGAGCAGTTCTTC
-	TRBJ2-7	-	TRBV5-4	CASSFGAGYEQYF	TGTGCCAGCAGCTTTGGAGCGGGTTACGAGCAGTACTTC
-	TRBJ2-1	once	TRBV20-1	CSAERDSSYNEQFF	TGCAGTGCTGAAAGGGACTCCTCCTACAATGAGCAGTTCTTC
-	TRBJ2-1	-	TRBV20-1	CSAKLSSYNEQFF	TGCAGTGCTAAACTTAGCTCCTACAATGAGCAGTTCTTC
-	TRBJ1-1	once	TRBV2	CARSRGEYTEAFF	TGTGCCAGATCTAGGGGGGAGTACACTGAAGCTTTCTTT
TRBD2	TRBJ2-7	-	TRBV9	CASSVGGGPEQYF	TGTGCCAGCAGCGTAGGCGGGGGGCCCGAGCAGTACTTC
-	TRBJ1-1	few	TRBV20-1	CSVRWGMNTEAFF	TGCAGTGTCAGGTGGGGGATGAACACTGAAGCTTTCTTT
-	TRBJ1-6	many	TRBV6-1	CASSQYTGRSSPLHF	TGTGCCAGCAGCCAGTACACAGGGAGATCTTCACCCCTCCACTTT
TRBD2	TRBJ2-1	-	TRBV11-2	CASSLAGGVNEQFF	TGTGCCAGCAGCTTAGCGGGGGGTGTTAATGAGCAGTTCTTC
-	TRBJ1-1	-	TRBV6-2/TRBV6-3	CASSPVAVTEAFF	TGTGCCAGCAGCCCAGTGGCGGTAACTGAAGCTTTCTTT
-	TRBJ1-1	few	TRBV5-1	CASSSSSSSPEAFF	TGCGCCAGCAGCTCCTCCTCCAGTTCTCCTGAAGCTTTCTTT
TRBD2	TRBJ2-1	-	TRBV5-1	CASSLPSGGNNEQFF	TGCGCCAGCAGCCTCCCTAGCGGGGGGAACAATGAGCAGTTCTTC
TRBD2	TRBJ2-1	few	TRBV10-3	CAIKGPSGGRLSYNEQFF	TGTGCCATCAAGGGCCCTAGCGGGGGGCGACTTTCCTACAATGAGCAGTTCTTC
-	TRBJ2-1	few	TRBV12-5	CASAPNWRGLGHEQFF	TGTGCTAGTGCACCCAATTGGAGGGGGTTGGGGCATGAGCAGTTCTTC
-	TRBJ2-5	few	TRBV12-5	CASGLGLGETQYF	TGTGCTAGTGGTTTGGGCCTAGGGGAGACCCAGTACTTC
-	TRBJ1-5	few	TRBV12-3/TRBV12-4	CASSFRTAYSNQPQHF	TGTGCCAGCAGTTTTAGGACAGCCTATAGCAATCAGCCCCAGCATTTT
-	TRBJ1-5	few	TRBV7-2	CASSRGQDQPQHF	TGTGCCAGCAGCCGGGGGCAGGACCAGCCCCAGCATTTT
TRBD2	TRBJ2-7	few	TRBV20-1	CSGTSGPTYEQYF	TGCAGTGGGACTAGCGGGCCAACCTACGAGCAGTACTTC
-	TRBJ2-3	few	TRBV4-3	CASSRSLAGDTQYF	TGCGCCAGCAGCCGTAGTCTGGCGGGAGATACGCAGTATTTT
TRBD1	TRBJ1-5	few	TRBV19	CASSQGARQPQHF	TGTGCCAGTAGTCAGGGGGCTCGACAGCCCCAGCATTTT
-	TRBJ2-3	-	TRBV10-1	CASSESEGTTDTQYF	TGCGCCAGCAGTGAGTCAGAGGGTACCACAGATACGCAGTATTTT
-	TRBJ1-2	few	TRBV6-5	CASSYAGGRSPNYGYTF	TGTGCCAGCAGTTACGCGGGTGGCCGATCCCCTAACTATGGCTACACCTTC